The 2 T cell receptor beta chains reported below all come from one sample, sequenced in a study of blood T cells in healthy people across ages. A sample-barcoded 5' primer and a J-beta primer mix were used in a second PCR of roughly 6 to 11 cycles. TCRdb ran MiXCR on the 5' RACE reads and lists one entry per CDR3 protein. The sample lists around 990,000 distinct CDR3 sequences, about 25% occurring once. The sample was also reused in another study, on T cells of mothers and their children.

Sequenced material: blood. These receptors came from a girl between 2 and 10 years old in good health.

This clonotype has a handful of counts. The chain is built from TRBV27 and TRBJ2-1; D unresolved. Per the germline V gene, CDR1 is MNHEY and CDR2 is SMNVEV (reference sequence). The CDR3 consists of 15 residues. V lost 6 bases, J lost 4 bases, and 16 bases lay in between. CDR3 sequence reads: CASRTNFRAYNEQFF. The CDR3 DNA is TGTGCCAGCAGGACCAATTTTAGGGCGTACAATGAGCAGTTCTTC.

This clonotype was recorded many times. The chain is built from TRBV20-1 and TRBJ2-2; 8 bases align to TRBD1. CDR3 size: 16 residues. From germline, CDR1 is DFQATT and CDR2 SNEGSKA (reference sequence). The J segment lost 5 bases and the V segment lost 3 bases, leaving 11 bases of the junction unmatched. This CDR3 reads CSARGPGTGLTGELFF. CDR3 bases: TGCAGTGCTAGGGGCCCCGGGACAGGCCTTACCGGGGAGCTGTTTTTT.